This T cell receptor beta chain comes out of a study of blood T cells in healthy people across ages. Across the whole study: Through template switching, about one barcoded beta molecule was captured per two T cells, as measured in model experiments. Study conclusions and caveats: Nothing was known about donor CMV status, and this possibly confounded expanded clonotype changes.

With respect to this clonotype: The target antigen is unknown.

The trim removed 5 bases at V and 6 bases at J, leaving 9 bases unmatched. CDR1 and CDR2 from the germline V gene are MDHEN and SYDVKM. The CDR3 extends over 14 amino acids. Primed by a sample-barcoded 5' primer and a J-beta primer mix, a second PCR proceeded for roughly 6 to 12 cycles. TCRdb reprocessed the 5' RACE reads via MiXCR and lists one record per CDR3 protein. The top ten hold 3.7% of the sample, which has about 720,000 distinct CDR3 sequences, 25% seen once. These records were also assigned to another study, of T cells of mothers and their children. Per that study: All extracted RNA went into cDNA synthesis, roughly 1.5 ug per 15 ul.

The origin of this receptor is a boy aged 5-17 years in good health. Sequencing was performed on blood. V usage is TRBV28 and J usage is TRBJ2-7, with 8 bases that match TRBD2. The CDR3 coding sequence is TGTGCCAGCAGTCCTCGGGGGGGGTTTGGCGAGCAGTACTTC. This encodes CASSPRGGFGEQYF.